These 8 T cell receptor beta chains were all obtained from the same sample, sequenced in a study of human T cells and chemical hapten exposure. The sample's time point: pre-sensitization, week 0. Sample treatment: therapeutic diphenylcyclopropenone sensitization with weekly scalp DPC. TCRdb processed the RACE reads anew with MiXCR; each CDR3 protein has one entry. This table holds about 85,000 distinct CDR3 sequences, about 9% found once. This sample comprised whole blood, obtained in connection with sensitization to the hapten diphenylcyclopropenone (DPC). These receptors all stem from a man in his forties or fifties with alopecia areata. Some clones in this sample may be carry-over from other donors' samples.

This clonotype was observed a handful of times. J is TRBJ1-5 and V is TRBV2; perhaps TRBD1 as D (5 bases). CDR1 is SNHLY, CDR2 FYNNEI, per germline. V was cut by 7 bases and J by 4 bases, with 14 bases left in between. The CDR3 sequence is 14 residues long. In DNA, the CDR3 is TGTGCCAGCAACCACCCCGGGGCGAATCAGCCCCAGCATTTT. Its translation: CASNHPGANQPQHF.

This clonotype was detected ten times or more. The chain has TRBV20-1 and TRBJ1-6; D is unresolved. Trimming cost V 1 base and J 8 bases, with 12 bases left between them. CDR3 length: 14 amino acids. Per germline, CDR1 DFQATT and CDR2 SNEGSKA (reference sequence). CDR3 nucleotides: TGCAGTGCTAGAGGAAGAGGGCCGGATTCACCCCTCCACTTT. Translated, it gives CSARGRGPDSPLHF.

There are a few counts of this clonotype. This chain uses TRBV12-3 or TRBV12-4 with TRBJ2-1, with 9 bases matching TRBD1. The ends lost 6 bases at V and 7 bases at J; junction bases unmatched: 10. CDR3 length: 15 amino acids. The CDR3 here is CASRPLGQGENEQFF. The CDR3 nucleotides are TGTGCCAGCAGGCCTCTGGGACAGGGTGAGAATGAGCAGTTCTTC.

This sequence joins TRBV4-3 and TRBJ1-1; a possible D gene is TRBD1 (5 bases). Germline CDR1 LGHNA, CDR2 YSLEER. The CDR3 runs 16 residues. V shed 0 bases and J shed 4 bases, with 15 bases lying between them. CDR3 coding DNA: TGCGCCAGCAGCCAAGATCTGCCAGGGCTAGGCACTGAAGCTTTCTTT. Translation gives CASSQDLPGLGTEAFF.

This clonotype was counted between two and nine times. The rearrangement joins TRBV29-1 to TRBJ2-1; TRBD2 matches 9 bases. CDR3 length: 16 residues. V shed 8 bases and J 1 base; nucleotides not matched to a gene: 12. From germline, CDR1 is SQVTM and CDR2 ANQGSEA. The CDR3 is CSTHQISGSSYNEQFF. The CDR3 nucleotides read TGCAGCACCCATCAAATTAGCGGGAGTTCCTACAATGAGCAGTTCTTC.

This clonotype was seen at least ten times. The chain links TRBV12-3 or TRBV12-4 to TRBJ2-7; weak D call: TRBD1 (7 bases). There are 15 residues in the CDR3. The germline V and J ends were trimmed by 3 bases and 2 bases, with 14 bases remaining between them. CDR3: CASSLRGQLTYEQYF. CDR3 DNA: TGTGCCAGCAGTTTGCGGGGACAGTTAACCTACGAGCAGTACTTC.

This chain joins TRBV3-1 and TRBJ1-4; D is ambiguous. Germline lookup yields CDR1 LGHDT and CDR2 YNNKEL (reference sequence). The CDR3 runs to 13 residues. The V end was cut by 5 bases, the J end by 5 bases, with 9 bases between. In DNA, the CDR3 is TGTGCCAGCAGCAGACGGGAGAATGAAAAACTGTTTTTT. Amino acids: CASSRRENEKLFF.

In this sample, this clonotype turned up a few times. This chain connects TRBV6-1 to TRBJ2-3, with D possibly being TRBD1 (5 bases). CDR1 MNHNS and CDR2 SASEGT come from the germline V gene. Trimming cost V 7 bases and J 4 bases, with 15 bases left between them. The CDR3 is 14 residues long. The DNA for the CDR3 is TGTGCCAGCACAGCCATCATAGGGGCAGATACGCAGTATTTT. It yields the protein CASTAIIGADTQYF.